These 15 T cell receptor beta chains were sequenced from one sample in a study of shared clonotypes between healthy human individuals (dated by TCRdb to 2018 to 2021). Receptor libraries were prepared by the immunoSEQ multiplex PCR assay. TCRdb carries this immuneACCESS record with in-frame sequences only. Its versions omit some clonotypes, under half of them owing to an unresolved V gene in the studies checked, with the rest unexplained. The sample yields 450,000 to 500,000 clones; about 85% were counted once. The ten largest clones add up to roughly 13% of the sample. The sample comprised PBMCs. Every receptor here comes from a middle-aged woman in good health. Some clones in this sample may be carry-over from other donors' samples.

This clone was counted a single time. The chain combines TRBV5-4 with TRBJ1-1; tentative D call: TRBD1 (6 bases). The germline V gene encodes CDR1 SGHNT and CDR2 YYREEE (reference sequence). The CDR3 length is 14 residues. V was shortened by 5 bases and J by 4 bases, with 15 bases between the two germline ends. As DNA, the CDR3 is TGTGCCAGCAGATCCGACAGGCGGAGCACTGAAGCTTTCTTT. Translated, it gives CASRSDRRSTEAFF.

This clone was seen once. V is TRBV7-2 and J is TRBJ1-5; 7 bases are a match to TRBD1. The CDR3 is made up of 15 amino acids. The germline CDR1 and CDR2 sequences are SGHTA and FQGNSA. V lost 5 bases to trimming and J lost 4 bases; unmatched junction nucleotides: 8. CDR3 coding DNA: TGTGCCAGCAGCCCAGGACAGGTAACTAATCAGCCCCAGCATTTT. It yields the protein CASSPGQVTNQPQHF. Looking up the rest from reference TRBV7-2 and TRBJ1-5 gives the full variable domain: GAGVSQSPSNKVTEKGKDVELRCDPISGHTALYWYRQSLGQGLEFLIYFQGNSAPDKSGLPSDRFSAERTGGSVSTLTIQRTQQEDSAVYLCASSPGQVTNQPQHFGDGTRLSIL.

This clone was seen only once. This is likely an artifact of a read error, given a far larger clone one base away. Without the conserved terminal phenylalanine or tryptophan, this CDR3 likely stems from a read error. This sample also contains other DNA sequences that code for the same CDR3. The chain joins TRBV27 to TRBJ2-7; 7 bases fit TRBD1. Germline trimming cut 5 bases from V and 3 bases from J; bases unmatched to any gene: 7. CDR3 length equals 14 residues. Germline V lookup: CDR1 MNHEY, CDR2 SMNVEV (reference sequence). The CDR3 reads CASSPRTGYYEQYL. The CDR3 DNA reads as TGTGCCAGCAGTCCACGGACAGGCTACTACGAGCAGTACTTA.

With respect to this clone: It differs at one base from a far larger clone, so likely a read error. This chain uses TRBV5-1 with TRBJ1-2; D is unresolved. CDR1 is SGHRS and CDR2 is YFSETQ in the germline V gene. The CDR3 has 12 amino acids. Here the CDR3 DNA reads TGCGACAGCAGCTTCGGACGGTATGGCTACACCTTC. Translation: CDSSFGRYGYTF.

V gene TRBV18 combines with J gene TRBJ1-2; 7 bases match TRBD1. Losses at the gene ends were 2 bases for V and 4 bases for J; bases not matched to a gene: 7. This CDR3 region has 15 residues. Germline lookup yields CDR1 KGHSH and CDR2 LQKENI. The CDR3 here is CASSPAPDRVYGYTF. The CDR3 DNA reads TGTGCCAGCTCACCAGCCCCCGACAGGGTCTATGGCTACACCTTC. Full variable domain (remainder filled in from reference TRBV18 and TRBJ1-2): NAGVMQNPRHLVRRRGQEARLRCSPMKGHSHVYWYRQLPEEGLKFMVYLQKENIIDESGMPKERFSAEFPKEGPSILRIQQVVRGDSAAYFCASSPAPDRVYGYTFGSGTRLTVV.

This clone has ten or more counts. The chain carries TRBV7-9 and TRBJ1-1; a possible D gene is TRBD1 (6 bases). CDR3 length equals 13 residues. Germline V gives CDR1 SEHNR, CDR2 FQNEAQ (reference sequence). V was shortened by 5 bases and J by 8 bases, with 15 bases between the two germline ends. CDR3: CASSPGGGREAFF. The CDR3 nucleotides read TGTGCCAGCAGCCCTGGGGGGGGGCGGGAAGCTTTCTTT.

This clone was seen many times. The J gene is TRBJ2-1, the V gene TRBV14; TRBD2 might be the D (5 bases). CDR1 is SGHDN and CDR2 is FVKESK in the germline V gene. Trimming removed 0 bases at V and 9 bases at J, with 9 bases between. The length of the CDR3 is 13 residues. DNA for the CDR3: TGTGCCAGCAGCCAAGAAAACCGGGGTGAGCAGTTCTTC. This gives the protein CASSQENRGEQFF.

The chain employs TRBV19 and TRBJ1-5, with TRBD1 matching 8 bases. The V segment lost 5 bases and the J segment 7 bases; nucleotides outside the gene matches: 10. The CDR3 extends over 15 amino acids. From germline, CDR1 is LNHDA and CDR2 SQIVND (reference sequence). DNA for the CDR3: TGTGCCAGTAGTCCCTCGGACAGGGACAGGCAGCCCCAGCATTTT. Translation: CASSPSDRDRQPQHF. Together with reference TRBV19 and TRBJ1-5, the CDR3 gives the full variable domain: DGGITQSPKYLFRKEGQNVTLSCEQNLNHDAMYWYRQDPGQGLRLIYYSQIVNDFQKGDIAEGYSVSREKKESFPLTVTSAQKNPTAFYLCASSPSDRDRQPQHFGDGTRLSIL.

The CDR3 nucleotides read TGCGCCAGCAGCTTGGATATTATACAGGACACTGAAGCTTTCTTT. It is translated as CASSLDIIQDTEAFF. This sequence joins TRBV5-1 and TRBJ1-1; possibly TRBD1 for D (5 bases). CDR3 length equals 15 residues. V was pared by 0 bases and J by 3 bases, with 12 bases between. Per germline, CDR1 SGHRS and CDR2 YFSETQ.

Details on this clone: A single base is all that separates this from a far larger clone, so a read error is likely. V is TRBV5-6 and J is TRBJ1-2, with no clear D. CDR1 SGHDT and CDR2 YYEEEE come from the germline V gene. There are 15 residues in the CDR3. Trimming shortened V by 0 bases and J by 0 bases, and 9 bases separated the two germline ends. DNA for the CDR3: TGTGCCAGCAGCTTGGTCGCGGGAGCTAACTATGGCTACACCTTC. It codes for CASSLVAGANYGYTF.

J is TRBJ1-2 and V is TRBV15; no clear D gene. From germline, CDR1 is LNHNV and CDR2 YYDKDF (reference sequence). The length of the CDR3 is 16 residues. The V end was cut by 0 bases, the J end by 6 bases, with 17 bases between. The CDR3 bases are TGTGCCACCAGCAGAGATGGAGTTAGGTCCTTCCATGGCTACACCTTC. It translates to CATSRDGVRSFHGYTF. Filled out from reference TRBV15 and TRBJ1-2, the complete variable domain reads DAMVIQNPRYQVTQFGKPVTLSCSQTLNHNVMYWYQQKSSQAPKLLFHYYDKDFNNEADTPDNFQSRRPNTSFCFLDIRSPGLGDTAMYLCATSRDGVRSFHGYTFGSGTRLTVV.

This chain connects TRBV6-5 to TRBJ1-1, with D perhaps matching TRBD1 (5 bases). The CDR3 runs 15 residues. Trimming shortened V by 6 bases and J by 5 bases, and 19 bases separated the two germline ends. Germline V CDR1 and CDR2: MNHEY, SVGAGI. This CDR3 is CASRRQVGGRTEAFF. In nucleotides, the CDR3 is TGTGCCAGCAGACGACAAGTGGGGGGTAGGACTGAAGCTTTCTTT.

This chain uses TRBV28 with TRBJ2-4; D may be TRBD2 (6 bases). V lost 6 bases to trimming and J lost 1 base, with 16 bases between them. There are 16 residues in the CDR3. CDR1 is MDHEN, CDR2 SYDVKM, per germline. CDR3 coding DNA: TGTGCCAGCAGCCCACTCGGGGGTTGGGCCAAAAACATTCAGTACTTC. As protein: CASSPLGGWAKNIQYF. Supplemented by reference TRBV28 and TRBJ2-4, the full variable domain reads DVKVTQSSRYLVKRTGEKVFLECVQDMDHENMFWYRQDPGLGLRLIYFSYDVKMKEKGDIPEGYSVSREKKERFSLILESASTNQTSMYLCASSPLGGWAKNIQYFGAGTRLSVL.

The rearrangement joins TRBV4-2 to TRBJ2-4; unclear D gene. The germline V gene encodes CDR1 LGHNA and CDR2 YNFKEQ. V was pared by 1 base and J by 0 bases, with 13 bases between. This CDR3 has 17 amino acids. The CDR3 DNA sequence: TGTGCCAGCAGCCAAGGACGGGCCGGCCTAGCCAAAAACATTCAGTACTTC. It yields the protein CASSQGRAGLAKNIQYF.

This sequence joins TRBV9 and TRBJ1-1; D might be TRBD1 (6 bases). From germline, CDR1 is SGDLS and CDR2 YYNGEE. The length of the CDR3 is 14 residues. Between the trimmed V and J ends, which lost 4 bases and 3 bases, there was a span of 13 bases. CDR3 protein: CASSTSTGDTEAFF. Written as DNA, the CDR3 is TGTGCCAGCAGCACGTCGACAGGCGACACTGAAGCTTTCTTT. Drawing the rest from reference TRBV9 and TRBJ1-1, the complete variable domain is DSGVTQTPKHLITATGQRVTLRCSPRSGDLSVYWYQQSLDQGLQFLIQYYNGEERAKGNILERFSAQQFPDLHSELNLSSLELGDSALYFCASSTSTGDTEAFFGQGTRLTVV.